This TCR beta chain was recovered during a study of Graves' ophthalmopathy and Graves' hyperthyroidism. This clonotype was seen repeatedly, ten times or more. CDR1 is ENHRY and CDR2 is SYGVKD in the germline V gene. The length of the CDR3 is 15 residues. V lost 5 bases, J lost 2 bases, and 4 bases stayed unmatched. RNA transcripts served as template for amplifying TCR beta CDR3 sequences. HTBI-primed RT-PCR formed the first round, and a multiplex PCR formed the second. TCRdb independently ran MiXCR on the multiplex PCR reads; one entry per CDR3 protein. The data contain some 160,000 distinct CDR3 sequences, around two fifths of them singletons.

The chain carries TRBV10-3 and TRBJ1-5, with 9 bases identical to TRBD1. This clonotype was obtained from a man aged 25-45 years with Graves' ophthalmopathy. Sequenced input: peripheral blood. The CDR3 DNA sequence: TGTGCCATCAGTCAGACAGGGGGGGGCAATCAGCCCCAGCATTTT. Protein product: CAISQTGGGNQPQHF.